The clone carrying this TCR beta chain was counted a few times. Its antigen remains unidentified. Patients included in sequencing had previously demonstrated CD8+CD57+ cell expansion by flow cytometry. This entry comes from a study of CD8+CD57+ T cells in acquired aplastic anemia. Study details: Mean DNA quantity obtained from sorted CD4+ and CD8+ cells was about 3.5 ug. Study-level results: Around 30 sequences, all CD8+ CDR3, were shared between patients and controls.

Genomic DNA was employed as the template in profiling TCR beta VDJ and CDR3. TCRdb re-called the reads through MiXCR, storing one row per CDR3 protein. The sample includes 200,000 to 300,000 distinct CDR3 sequences, approximately 45% of them seen just once. Sequencing was carried out using sorted CD4+, CD8+, or CD8+CD57+ T cells (not recorded which) from PBMCs. The sequence came from a human donor with aplastic anemia.

CDR3 residues: CSTLNKGFEAFF. The CDR3 DNA sequence: TGCAGCACATTGAACAAGGGATTTGAAGCTTTCTTT. This chain uses TRBV29-1 with TRBJ1-1; D is uncertain. CDR1 is SQVTM and CDR2 is ANQGSEA in the germline V gene. This CDR3 is 12 amino acids long. Trimming cost V 8 bases and J 7 bases, with 17 bases left between them.